Each of the 16 T cell receptor beta chains below was sequenced from the same sample in a study of CD8+ T cells in alopecia areata. Extraction and reverse transcription of RNA yielded cDNA as the sequencing template. Only in-frame clones appear in the TCRdb table, and some are missing; sequencing was by immunoSEQ multiplex PCR. The table has 210,000 or so clones, 66% seen once. Treatment denoted: oral pan-JAK inhibitor, 5-10 mg twice daily. The sequences come from CD4+ T cells sorted from blood, collected at approximately week 42, from a patient treated with tofacitinib. These receptor sequences come from a human donor with alopecia areata.

In its sample, this clone was seen many times. The chain joins TRBV6-4 to TRBJ1-1; D remains unclear. Looked up from germline, CDR1 is MRHNA and CDR2 is SNTAGT. V was clipped by 1 base and J by 0 bases, with 6 bases between them. The CDR3 is 14 residues long. The CDR3, as DNA: TGTGCCAGCAGTGACTTTAGCATGAACACTGAAGCTTTCTTT. It encodes CASSDFSMNTEAFF.

This clone was detected a few times. The genes are TRBV10-2 and TRBJ1-5, with D perhaps matching TRBD1 (6 bases). The CDR3 sequence is 14 residues long. The V and J ends lost 6 bases and 4 bases respectively, with 13 bases between them. CDR1 and CDR2 (germline): WSHSY, SAAADI. The CDR3 region is CASSGPGQNQPQHF. DNA of the CDR3: TGCGCCAGCAGCGGACCGGGACAAAATCAGCCCCAGCATTTT.

The V and J genes are TRBV5-1 and TRBJ2-5; TRBD1 is a possible D gene (6 bases). V was cut by 2 bases and J by 1 base, with 12 bases left in between. The CDR3 runs to 15 residues. CDR1 SGHRS and CDR2 YFSETQ come from the germline V gene. The CDR3 region is CASSFVRGPQETQYF. The CDR3 DNA reads as TGCGCCAGCAGCTTCGTCAGGGGACCCCAAGAGACCCAGTACTTC. Together with reference TRBV5-1 and TRBJ2-5, the CDR3 gives the full variable domain: KAGVTQTPRYLIKTRGQQVTLSCSPISGHRSVSWYQQTPGQGLQFLFEYFSETQRNKGNFPGRFSGRQFSNSRSEMNVSTLELGDSALYLCASSFVRGPQETQYFGPGTRLLVL.

V gene TRBV10-3 combines with J gene TRBJ2-7; D unresolved. Germline loops: CDR1 ENHRY, CDR2 SYGVKD. V lost 0 bases and J lost 6, with 12 bases in between. This CDR3 is 14 amino acids long. This CDR3 is CAISESGRLTEQYF. CDR3 nucleotides: TGTGCCATCAGTGAGTCGGGTAGGCTCACCGAGCAGTACTTC.

The V and J genes are TRBV4-3 and TRBJ1-6, with 9 bases matching TRBD1. The CDR3 is 14 residues long. V lost 7 bases, J lost 8 bases, and 6 bases stayed unmatched. Germline values: CDR1 LGHNA, CDR2 YSLEER. In DNA, the CDR3 is TGCGCCAGCAACCTCCGGACAGGGGATTCACCCCTCCACTTT. This encodes CASNLRTGDSPLHF.

The chain combines TRBV4-3 with TRBJ2-7; possibly TRBD1 for D (6 bases). The CDR3 runs 13 residues. Germline CDR1 reads LGHNA; CDR2 reads YSLEER. V lost 4 bases, J lost 4 bases, and 11 bases lay in between. CDR3 nucleotides: TGCGCCAGCAGCCTACAGGGAACGTACGAGCAGTACTTC. This codes for CASSLQGTYEQYF.

The genes are TRBV9 and TRBJ1-1, with D hard to call. Trimming stripped 1 base from V and 1 base from J, with 5 bases between. Germline values: CDR1 SGDLS, CDR2 YYNGEE. The CDR3 covers 13 residues. The CDR3 spells CASSVKGNTEAFF. DNA for the CDR3: TGTGCCAGCAGCGTAAAGGGGAACACTGAAGCTTTCTTT.

By share of the sample, this clone is medium-sized (0.01 to 0.1%). The chain is built from TRBV25-1 and TRBJ2-5; 7 nucleotides match TRBD2. Germline loops: CDR1 MGHDK, CDR2 SYGVNS. The CDR3 runs 12 residues. Losses at the gene ends were 6 bases for V and 2 bases for J; bases not matched to a gene: 0. For the CDR3, the DNA is TGTGCCAGCAGGCGGGGGCAAGAGACCCAGTACTTC. Its protein is CASRRGQETQYF.

This chain connects TRBV30 to TRBJ1-1, with D possibly being TRBD1 (5 bases). Germline CDR1 reads GTSNPN; CDR2 reads SVGIG (reference sequence). This CDR3 spans 13 amino acids. Trimming took off 5 bases at V and 4 bases at J, with 14 bases between the two ends. CDR3 DNA: TGTGCCTGGGAGGACATGGTTGGCACTGAAGCTTTCTTT. Its translation: CAWEDMVGTEAFF.

The V gene is TRBV5-4, the J gene TRBJ1-1, with no clear D. The CDR3 has 18 residues. V was trimmed by 0 bases and J by 3 bases, leaving 21 bases between them. Germline V gives CDR1 SGHNT, CDR2 YYREEE (reference sequence). CDR3 in amino acids: CASSLAQSGSLRYTEAFF. The CDR3 DNA is TGTGCCAGCAGCTTGGCGCAATCGGGGAGCCTACGTTACACTGAAGCTTTCTTT. The full variable domain, its missing parts supplied by reference TRBV5-4 and TRBJ1-1, is ETGVTQSPTHLIKTRGQQVTLRCSSQSGHNTVSWYQQALGQGPQFIFQYYREEENGRGNFPPRFSGLQFPNYSSELNVNALELDDSALYLCASSLAQSGSLRYTEAFFGQGTRLTVV.

J is TRBJ1-6 and V is TRBV6-4; 9 bases align to TRBD1. The CDR3 is 14 amino acids. Germline assignment: CDR1 MRHNA and CDR2 SNTAGT. The V and J ends lost 5 bases and 9 bases, in that order; junction bases with no gene match: 5. The CDR3 nucleotides are TGTGCCAGCAGTCCGGGACAGGGTAGTTCACCCCTCCACTTT. Amino acid sequence: CASSPGQGSSPLHF.

The CDR3 region is CASSEFGFSGANVLTF. The CDR3 region has the DNA TGTGCCAGCAGTGAATTCGGGTTCTCTGGGGCCAACGTCCTGACTTTC. The J gene is TRBJ2-6, the V gene TRBV25-1; D unclear. This CDR3 has 16 residues. Trimming shortened V by 1 base and J by 0 bases, and 7 bases separated the two germline ends. Germline V gene lookup returns CDR1 MGHDK and CDR2 SYGVNS.

This clone has a handful of counts. This chain joins TRBV6-4 and TRBJ2-1; D gene unclear. The CDR3 extends over 15 amino acids. V lost 4 bases and J lost 0, with 10 bases in between. CDR1 and CDR2 from the germline V gene are MRHNA and SNTAGT. Written as DNA, the CDR3 is TGTGCCAGCAGTGGGGAACCCAGCTCCTACAATGAGCAGTTCTTC. Protein sequence: CASSGEPSSYNEQFF.

V is TRBV9 and J is TRBJ2-2; TRBD1 might be the D (6 bases). There are 13 residues in the CDR3. CDR1 SGDLS and CDR2 YYNGEE come from the germline V gene. V lost 6 bases and J 0 bases, leaving 6 bases between the germline ends. The CDR3: CASNRANTGELFF. DNA for the CDR3: TGTGCCAGCAACAGGGCGAACACCGGGGAGCTGTTTTTT.

V and J are TRBV30 and TRBJ1-2, with D possibly matching TRBD1 (6 bases). Trimming took 1 base from V and 6 from J, leaving 12 bases between them. This CDR3 spans 13 amino acids. Per germline, CDR1 GTSNPN and CDR2 SVGIG (reference sequence). Written as DNA, the CDR3 is TGTGCCTGGAGTGGGGTCAGGGGCGATGGCTACACCTTC. Translating it yields CAWSGVRGDGYTF.

The chain is built from TRBV29-1 and TRBJ2-4; possibly TRBD1 for D (6 bases). V gave up 2 bases and J gave up 4 bases, with 9 bases separating them. The CDR3 spans 13 residues. Germline loops: CDR1 SQVTM, CDR2 ANQGSEA. CDR3 bases: TGCAGCGTTGAATACCAGGGGAAAAACATTCAGTACTTC. Encoded protein: CSVEYQGKNIQYF.